A selection of T cell receptor beta chains follows, all from one sample in a study of T cells in Graves' hyperthyroidism and ophthalmopathy. TCRdb itself ran the multiplex PCR reads through MiXCR, one entry per CDR3 protein. The table lists some 620,000 distinct CDR3 sequences, around 15% of them singletons. The sample taken for sequencing was blood. The receptor source for this set is a woman aged 30 to 39 with Graves' hyperthyroidism. CDR3s include the opening cysteine and the closing phenylalanine or tryptophan. A D gene is named only where the DNA matches it firmly. Size tells how often a clone was seen (once, few, many) or the class of an expanded clone, and some rows leave it out.

D gene: -; clone size: few; V gene: TRBV19; J gene: TRBJ2-7; CDR3 protein: CASSIIGLARDEQYF; CDR3 DNA: TGTGCCAGTAGTATAATAGGCCTAGCTCGGGATGAGCAGTACTTC
D gene: -; clone size: -; V gene: TRBV19; J gene: TRBJ2-1; CDR3 protein: CASSNRKTRDGYNEQFF; CDR3 DNA: TGTGCCAGTAGTAACCGAAAGACACGGGACGGTTACAATGAGCAGTTCTTC
D gene: TRBD2; clone size: many; V gene: TRBV20-1; J gene: TRBJ2-1; CDR3 protein: CSAREFASGSYNEQFF; CDR3 DNA: TGCAGTGCTAGAGAGTTCGCTAGCGGATCCTACAATGAGCAGTTCTTC
D gene: TRBD2; clone size: many; V gene: TRBV7-2; J gene: TRBJ2-1; CDR3 protein: CASGLAGFNEQFF; CDR3 DNA: TGTGCCAGCGGACTAGCGGGTTTTAATGAGCAGTTCTTC
D gene: -; clone size: -; V gene: TRBV29-1; J gene: TRBJ2-7; CDR3 protein: CSAVADSYEQYF; CDR3 DNA: TGCAGCGCGGTGGCGGATTCCTACGAGCAGTACTTC
D gene: TRBD2; clone size: many; V gene: TRBV5-5; J gene: TRBJ2-5; CDR3 protein: CASSLAPASGVQETQYF; CDR3 DNA: TGTGCCAGCAGCTTGGCTCCGGCTAGCGGTGTTCAAGAGACCCAGTACTTC
D gene: TRBD1; clone size: many; V gene: TRBV11-3; J gene: TRBJ1-1; CDR3 protein: CASSFSPGQGVWTEAFF; CDR3 DNA: TGTGCCAGCAGCTTTTCCCCGGGACAGGGGGTTTGGACTGAAGCTTTCTTT
D gene: TRBD2; clone size: -; V gene: TRBV11-1; J gene: TRBJ2-7; CDR3 protein: CASSHSGSSEQYF; CDR3 DNA: TGTGCCAGCAGTCATAGCGGGAGCTCCGAGCAGTACTTC
D gene: -; clone size: many; V gene: TRBV7-2; J gene: TRBJ2-7; CDR3 protein: CASSRLEAYEQYF; CDR3 DNA: TGTGCCAGCAGCCGCCTCGAGGCCTACGAGCAGTACTTC
D gene: -; clone size: few; V gene: TRBV5-6; J gene: TRBJ1-1; CDR3 protein: CASSLGAAMNTEAFF; CDR3 DNA: TGTGCCAGCAGCTTGGGGGCAGCCATGAACACTGAAGCTTTCTTT
D gene: -; clone size: many; V gene: TRBV3-1; J gene: TRBJ2-7; CDR3 protein: CASSPSLRGEQYF; CDR3 DNA: TGTGCCAGCAGCCCAAGTCTCAGGGGCGAGCAGTACTTC
D gene: TRBD1; clone size: many; V gene: TRBV30; J gene: TRBJ2-1; CDR3 protein: CAWKRLGDRVNEQFF; CDR3 DNA: TGTGCCTGGAAAAGGCTCGGAGACAGGGTCAATGAGCAGTTCTTC
D gene: -; clone size: -; V gene: TRBV19; J gene: TRBJ2-2; CDR3 protein: CASSTSASKSNTGELFF; CDR3 DNA: TGTGCCAGTAGTACTTCGGCTAGCAAGTCGAACACCGGGGAGCTGTTTTTT
D gene: -; clone size: many; V gene: TRBV12-3/TRBV12-4; J gene: TRBJ2-7; CDR3 protein: CASSLNFVEQYF; CDR3 DNA: TGTGCCAGCAGTTTGAATTTTGTCGAGCAGTACTTC
D gene: TRBD2; clone size: -; V gene: TRBV4-1; J gene: TRBJ2-5; CDR3 protein: CASSPRVLGRDQETQYF; CDR3 DNA: TGCGCCAGCAGCCCCAGGGTACTGGGGAGGGATCAAGAGACCCAGTACTTC
D gene: -; clone size: many; V gene: TRBV6-1; J gene: TRBJ1-2; CDR3 protein: CASSRQPDGYTF; CDR3 DNA: TGTGCCAGCAGTAGACAGCCAGATGGCTACACCTTC
D gene: -; clone size: -; V gene: TRBV28; J gene: TRBJ1-5; CDR3 protein: CAESTPADSNQPQHF; CDR3 DNA: TGTGCCGAATCAACCCCCGCAGATAGCAATCAGCCCCAGCATTTT
D gene: -; clone size: many; V gene: TRBV12-3/TRBV12-4; J gene: TRBJ2-5; CDR3 protein: CASSLYKAQETQYF; CDR3 DNA: TGTGCCAGCAGTTTGTATAAGGCCCAAGAGACCCAGTACTTC
D gene: TRBD1; clone size: many; V gene: TRBV30; J gene: TRBJ1-1; CDR3 protein: CARTTGANTEAFF; CDR3 DNA: TGTGCCCGTACCACAGGGGCCAACACTGAAGCTTTCTTT
D gene: TRBD1; clone size: few; V gene: TRBV6-1; J gene: TRBJ1-6; CDR3 protein: CASSRGQGWNSPLHF; CDR3 DNA: TGTGCCAGCAGCAGAGGACAGGGGTGGAATTCACCCCTCCACTTT
D gene: -; clone size: few; V gene: TRBV4-1; J gene: TRBJ2-7; CDR3 protein: CASSPALAISSYEQYF; CDR3 DNA: TGCGCCAGCAGCCCCGCTCTAGCGATTAGCTCCTACGAGCAGTACTTC
D gene: -; clone size: -; V gene: TRBV19; J gene: TRBJ2-7; CDR3 protein: CASSIAYGGGSYEQYF; CDR3 DNA: TGTGCCAGTAGTATAGCATACGGCGGAGGCTCCTACGAGCAGTACTTC
D gene: TRBD2; clone size: -; V gene: TRBV24-1; J gene: TRBJ2-1; CDR3 protein: CATIRGRESSYNEQFF; CDR3 DNA: TGTGCCACCATAAGAGGGCGGGAGAGCTCCTACAATGAGCAGTTCTTC
D gene: -; clone size: few; V gene: TRBV4-3; J gene: TRBJ1-1; CDR3 protein: CASSQGTADTEAFF; CDR3 DNA: TGCGCCAGCAGCCAAGGGACAGCCGACACTGAAGCTTTCTTT
D gene: TRBD1; clone size: many; V gene: TRBV24-1; J gene: TRBJ2-5; CDR3 protein: CATSDPGTGIETQYF; CDR3 DNA: TGTGCCACCAGTGATCCCGGGACAGGAATAGAGACCCAGTACTTC
D gene: -; clone size: -; V gene: TRBV20-1; J gene: TRBJ1-1; CDR3 protein: CSATGKGAGNTEAFF; CDR3 DNA: TGCAGTGCTACAGGGAAAGGGGCGGGGAACACTGAAGCTTTCTTT